This TCR beta chain came from a study of CD8 T cells in Susac syndrome. Random-hexamer reverse transcription was applied to roughly 0.5 to 1 ug RNA. It was immunoSEQ multiplex PCR that amplified TCR beta CDR3 across 54 Vbeta and 13 Jbeta. TCRdb recomputed calls from the immunoSEQ multiplex PCR reads with MiXCR, one row per CDR3 protein. Among 120,000 to 150,000 distinct CDR3 sequences listed, 90% to 95% were seen once. Sequencing of TCR beta was performed on blood CD8+ and CD4+ T cells. Controls were healthy donors chosen to match patients in age and sex. Through negative isolation, CD4+ and CD8+ T cells were obtained, while TEMRA cells were enriched using FACS. V lost 6 bases, J lost 5 bases, and 13 bases lay in between. This CDR3 spans 13 amino acids. CDR1 and CDR2 (germline): LNHDA, SQIVND (reference sequence).

The receptor was isolated from a human donor in good health. Sequencing was done on a sample of CD8+ T cells from PBMCs. V usage is TRBV19 and J usage is TRBJ2-5; TRBD2 is a possible D gene (5 bases). The CDR3 DNA reads as TGTGCCAGTAGCCCCGGAGGTTTGGAGACCCAGTACTTC. Amino acids: CASSPGGLETQYF.